The 15 T cell receptor beta chains below come from one sample, sequenced in a study of chemoradiotherapy in HPV16-positive cancers. The data were produced by immunoSEQ multiplex PCR, yet TCRdb's version contains in-frame clones alone and is incomplete. The table records roughly 15,000 clones, over 70% of them present only once. Sampling was conducted from a patient who underwent chemoradiotherapy. The source is a human donor with HPV-associated anogenital cancer.

The chain recombines TRBV7-2 with TRBJ1-1, with D uncertain. The CDR3 contains 17 residues. V was cut by 1 base and J by 0 bases, with 15 bases left in between. Germline CDR1 is SGHTA and CDR2 is FQGNSA. This CDR3 reads CASSLGGVISVNTEAFF. DNA for the CDR3: TGTGCCAGCAGCTTAGGGGGTGTCATTTCTGTGAACACTGAAGCTTTCTTT.

The rearrangement joins TRBV19 to TRBJ2-7; D may be TRBD1 or TRBD2 (5 bases each). The CDR3 sequence is 15 residues long. The germline CDR1 and CDR2 sequences are LNHDA and SQIVND (reference sequence). V lost 6 bases to trimming and J lost 3 bases, with 18 bases between them. CDR3 in amino acids: CASSSTGTDSYEQYF. CDR3 sequence (DNA): TGTGCCAGTAGCTCGACCGGGACCGACAGCTACGAGCAGTACTTC. Based on the CDR3 plus reference TRBV19 and TRBJ2-7, the full variable domain is DGGITQSPKYLFRKEGQNVTLSCEQNLNHDAMYWYRQDPGQGLRLIYYSQIVNDFQKGDIAEGYSVSREKKESFPLTVTSAQKNPTAFYLCASSSTGTDSYEQYFGPGTRLTVT.

In this sample, this clone turned up once. The rearrangement links TRBV11-2 to TRBJ2-7; 8 nucleotides line up with TRBD2. V dropped 5 bases and J dropped 2; count of bases not matched to a gene: 5. Per the germline V gene, CDR1 is SGHAT and CDR2 is FQNNGV. The CDR3 has 14 residues. In DNA, the CDR3 is TGTGCCAGCAGCCCCAGCGGGGGCCCCTACGAGCAGTACTTC. Its translation is CASSPSGGPYEQYF.

In this sample, this clone turned up once. This chain connects TRBV5-6 to TRBJ1-6; the D gene is possibly TRBD1 (5 bases). Germline CDR1 SGHDT, CDR2 YYEEEE. V was trimmed by 3 bases and J by 9 bases, leaving 10 bases between them. This CDR3 spans 13 amino acids. For the CDR3, the DNA is TGTGCCAGCAGCTCCCGAGGGGTTTCACCCCTCCACTTT. This sequence encodes CASSSRGVSPLHF.

The V call is TRBV4-3, the J call TRBJ2-2, with D uncertain. CDR1 and CDR2 (germline): LGHNA, YSLEER. The CDR3 has 18 residues. V was cut by 0 bases and J by 1 base, with 15 bases left in between. Written as DNA, the CDR3 is TGCGCCAGCAGCCAAGATACCCCACACAGTCTGAACACCGGGGAGCTGTTTTTT. It codes for CASSQDTPHSLNTGELFF.

The rearrangement joins TRBV28 to TRBJ1-2, with D tentatively TRBD1 (6 bases). From germline, CDR1 is MDHEN and CDR2 SYDVKM. The CDR3 is made up of 15 amino acids. V lost 6 bases, J lost 1 base, and 15 bases lay in between. The CDR3 region is CASRDLIRGNYGYTF. CDR3 DNA sequence: TGTGCCAGCAGAGACCTTATCAGGGGTAACTATGGCTACACCTTC.

V usage is TRBV5-6 and J usage is TRBJ2-7, with D perhaps TRBD2 (5 bases). The CDR3 runs 14 residues. CDR1 and CDR2 from the germline V gene are SGHDT and YYEEEE. V lost 7 bases, J lost 3 bases, and 17 bases lay in between. The CDR3 reads CASGGPPSVYEQYF. The CDR3 DNA sequence: TGTGCCAGCGGCGGGCCCCCGTCGGTCTACGAGCAGTACTTC.

This clone was picked up one time. This sequence joins TRBV28 and TRBJ2-5; 8 nucleotides match TRBD1. Germline V gene lookup returns CDR1 MDHEN and CDR2 SYDVKM. The CDR3 is 15 amino acids. With 7 bases clipped from V and 5 bases from J, the junction kept 12 bases outside the gene matches. CDR3 bases: TGTGCCAGCAAACCACAGGGACAGGAGGTTGAGACCCAGTACTTC. It codes for CASKPQGQEVETQYF.

V gene TRBV9 combines with J gene TRBJ2-2; D is uncertain. This CDR3 comprises 14 residues. Germline CDR1 is SGDLS and CDR2 is YYNGEE. Trimming took off 1 base at V and 3 bases at J, with 7 bases between the two ends. In DNA, the CDR3 is TGTGCCAGCAGCGTAAGGTGGGACACCGGGGAGCTGTTTTTT. Its translation is CASSVRWDTGELFF.

This clone appeared a few times. V gene TRBV19 combines with J gene TRBJ1-6; 11 positions agree with TRBD1. The CDR3 has 13 amino acids. Germline V CDR1 and CDR2: LNHDA, SQIVND (reference sequence). V was clipped by 7 bases and J by 8 bases; unmatched bases: 1. CDR3 coding DNA: TGTGCCAGTAAGGACAGGGGGCATTCACCCCTCCACTTT. Translation gives CASKDRGHSPLHF.

The chain links TRBV9 to TRBJ2-1; 7 bases align to TRBD2. Unmatched junction bases numbered 6, after V lost 4 bases and J lost 2 bases. CDR3 length: 15 amino acids. CDR1 is SGDLS and CDR2 is YYNGEE in the germline V gene. The DNA for the CDR3 is TGTGCCAGCAGCCAAAGGCTAGCGGCCTACAATGAGCAGTTCTTC. Protein sequence: CASSQRLAAYNEQFF.

The chain uses TRBV28 and TRBJ1-1, with D perhaps matching TRBD1 (6 bases). Germline V gene data show CDR1 as MDHEN and CDR2 as SYDVKM. CDR3 length: 14 amino acids. Trimming left V 6 bases short and J 0 bases short, with 11 bases between. CDR3 sequence: CASRTGPVNTEAFF. In DNA, the CDR3 is TGTGCCAGCAGGACAGGTCCCGTGAACACTGAAGCTTTCTTT.

This rearrangement joins TRBV5-1 to TRBJ1-5, with 9 nucleotides matching TRBD1. V was clipped by 4 bases and J by 5 bases; unmatched bases: 4. There are 14 residues in the CDR3. CDR1 is SGHRS and CDR2 is YFSETQ in the germline V gene. The CDR3 sequence is CASSPDRGDQPQHF. The CDR3 region has the DNA TGCGCCAGCAGCCCGGACAGGGGCGATCAGCCCCAGCATTTT.

Only one count was recorded for this clone. This chain joins TRBV18 and TRBJ2-6; 9 bases map to TRBD1. Germline V gives CDR1 KGHSH, CDR2 LQKENI. There are 17 residues in the CDR3. The V and J ends lost 6 bases and 0 bases, in that order; junction bases with no gene match: 6. The CDR3 spells CASSSGTGTSGANVLTF. The CDR3 DNA sequence: TGTGCCAGCTCTTCCGGGACAGGGACCTCTGGGGCCAACGTCCTGACTTTC.

The chain couples TRBV19 to TRBJ1-1, with D unresolved. V was pared by 0 bases and J by 1 base, with 6 bases between. Per germline, CDR1 LNHDA and CDR2 SQIVND (reference sequence). The CDR3 is 14 residues long. CDR3 loop: CASSIDAENTEAFF. The DNA of the CDR3 is TGTGCCAGTAGTATAGACGCAGAGAACACTGAAGCTTTCTTT.